These 28 T cell receptor beta chains were all obtained from the same sample, sequenced in a study of OX40 agonist ivuxolimab in advanced cancers. The library relied on the immunoSEQ multiplex PCR assay. Entries here come from immuneACCESS through TCRdb and include only in-frame sequences with V and J called. Some clones fail to appear in such tables; in the studies checked, an unresolved V gene covers under half of the shortfall, and the cause of the remainder is unknown. This sample is represented by some 18,000 clones; 80% to 90% of them were singletons. About an eighth of the sample comes from the top ten. Sequenced material: CD4+ or CD8+ T cells sorted from blood, taken in a trial of the OX40 agonist ivuxolimab. These receptors were taken from an adult with an advanced solid tumor such as melanoma, head and neck, liver or kidney cancer.

There are a few counts of this clone. The rearrangement links TRBV2 to TRBJ2-7; weak D call: TRBD1 (5 bases). The length of the CDR3 is 12 residues. Germline assignment: CDR1 SNHLY and CDR2 FYNNEI. V gave up 7 bases and J gave up 3 bases, with 10 bases separating them. CDR3 protein: CASTRTSYEQYF. The CDR3 DNA reads TGTGCCAGCACCAGGACAAGCTACGAGCAGTACTTC.

The chain recombines TRBV5-1 with TRBJ2-2; a weak D match, TRBD1 (8 bases). Germline V gene data show CDR1 as SGHRS and CDR2 as YFSETQ. Trimming removed 5 bases from V and 6 bases from J, with 17 bases in between. The CDR3 contains 15 residues. The CDR3 sequence: CASSSTGGEAGELFF. The CDR3 DNA reads as TGCGCCAGCAGTTCTACAGGGGGGGAAGCCGGGGAGCTGTTTTTT.

This sequence joins TRBV13 and TRBJ1-2; TRBD1 agrees at 9 bases. With 4 bases clipped from V and 4 bases from J, the junction kept 7 bases outside the gene matches. The germline CDR1 and CDR2 sequences are PRHDT and FYEKMQ (reference sequence). The CDR3 has 15 amino acids. The CDR3 region has the DNA TGTGCCAGCAGCTCTACAGGGGGCGCTGGCTATGGCTACACCTTC. Protein sequence: CASSSTGGAGYGYTF.

The chain has TRBV11-1 and TRBJ2-1; D remains ambiguous. Germline CDR1 and CDR2: SGHAT and FQDESV (reference sequence). V was pared by 5 bases and J by 7 bases, with 15 bases between. The CDR3 sequence is 14 residues long. CDR3 in DNA: TGTGCCAGCAGCCCCCCCTCCCTAGGGAATGAGCAGTTCTTC. Translated: CASSPPSLGNEQFF. Together with reference TRBV11-1 and TRBJ2-1, the CDR3 gives the full variable domain: EAEVAQSPRYKITEKSQAVAFWCDPISGHATLYWYRQILGQGPELLVQFQDESVVDDSQLPKDRFSAERLKGVDSTLKIQPAELGDSAMYLCASSPPSLGNEQFFGPGTRLTVL.

The gene calls are TRBV7-8 and TRBJ1-2; 7 nucleotides agree with TRBD1. Trimming cost V 4 bases and J 3 bases; bases outside gene matches: 5. The CDR3 has 14 amino acids. Germline V CDR1 and CDR2: SGHVS, FQNEAQ. The CDR3, as DNA: TGTGCCAGCAGCTGGGAGGGGGCAGACTATGGCTACACCTTC. Protein: CASSWEGADYGYTF. Drawing the rest from reference TRBV7-8 and TRBJ1-2, the complete variable domain is GAGVSQSPRYKVAKRGQDVALRCDPISGHVSLFWYQQALGQGPEFLTYFQNEAQLDKSGLPSDRFFAERPEGSVSTLKIQRTQQEDSAVYLCASSWEGADYGYTFGSGTRLTVV.

The chain has TRBV9 and TRBJ2-2; TRBD1 matches 9 bases. The CDR3 length is 13 residues. Trimming cost V 2 bases and J 7 bases; bases outside gene matches: 0. From germline, CDR1 is SGDLS and CDR2 YYNGEE. The CDR3: CASSVTGGGELFF. The CDR3 DNA sequence: TGTGCCAGCAGCGTGACAGGGGGCGGGGAGCTGTTTTTT.

This clone was detected a few times. The gene calls are TRBV30 and TRBJ1-1; 9 positions match TRBD1. The CDR3 runs to 14 residues. Trimming removed 0 bases from V and 1 base from J; junction bases left unmatched: 0. Germline values: CDR1 GTSNPN, CDR2 SVGIG (reference sequence). The CDR3: CAWSVGQGNTEAFF. The CDR3 DNA sequence: TGTGCCTGGAGTGTGGGACAGGGGAACACTGAAGCTTTCTTT.

The V call is TRBV15, the J call TRBJ1-2; weak D call: TRBD1 (5 bases). V lost 3 bases and J lost 5, with 19 bases in between. Germline V gives CDR1 LNHNV, CDR2 YYDKDF (reference sequence). CDR3 length: 16 amino acids. CDR3 nucleotides: TGTGCCACCAGCAGCCAGCGGACACCCAGGGATTATGGCTACACCTTC. This encodes CATSSQRTPRDYGYTF.

The V and J genes are TRBV4-2 and TRBJ2-7; 7 bases match TRBD2. The germline V gene has CDR1 LGHNA and CDR2 YNFKEQ. V lost 1 base, J lost 1 base, and 7 bases stayed unmatched. The CDR3 runs to 16 residues. CDR3 loop: CASSQVASGKSYEQYF. The DNA for the CDR3 is TGTGCCAGCAGCCAAGTCGCTAGCGGAAAATCCTACGAGCAGTACTTC.

This chain links TRBV7-2 with TRBJ2-7; D call uncertain. Germline loops: CDR1 SGHTA, CDR2 FQGNSA. The V gene lost 0 bases and the J gene lost 5 bases, with 11 bases spanning the gap. CDR3 length: 14 amino acids. CDR3 nucleotide sequence: TGTGCCAGCAGCTTAGCGGGAAGGTCGGACGAGCAGTACTTC. Translating gives CASSLAGRSDEQYF.

This rearrangement joins TRBV4-2 to TRBJ2-1; 11 nucleotides line up with TRBD2. Losses at the gene ends were 5 bases for V and 4 bases for J; bases not matched to a gene: 7. Germline-derived CDR1 and CDR2 are LGHNA and YNFKEQ. This CDR3 has 16 amino acids. The CDR3 DNA is TGTGCCAGCAGCGTTCGGACTAGCGGGCTTTACAATGAGCAGTTCTTC. This gives the protein CASSVRTSGLYNEQFF.

This clone rates as medium-sized. J is TRBJ1-1 and V is TRBV18; the match to TRBD1 covers 8 bases. Per the germline V gene, CDR1 is KGHSH and CDR2 is LQKENI. With V trimmed by 0 bases and J by 4 bases, 4 bases remained unmatched. This CDR3 has 15 amino acids. CDR3: CASSPPGQGGTEAFF. The CDR3, as DNA: TGTGCCAGCTCACCACCAGGACAGGGAGGCACTGAAGCTTTCTTT.

The chain links TRBV7-8 to TRBJ2-1; D ambiguous. CDR1 is SGHVS and CDR2 is FQNEAQ in the germline V gene. V lost 6 bases, J lost 4 bases, and 10 bases lay in between. The CDR3 runs to 13 residues. The CDR3 is CASSPLPYNEQFF. In DNA, the CDR3 is TGTGCCAGCAGTCCCCTACCATACAATGAGCAGTTCTTC.

The rearrangement links TRBV5-6 to TRBJ2-7, with 8 bases that match TRBD2. From germline, CDR1 is SGHDT and CDR2 YYEEEE. The trim removed 4 bases at V and 1 base at J, leaving 10 bases unmatched. The CDR3 loop spans 16 amino acids. CDR3 coding DNA: TGTGCCAGCAGCGGAACCCCCGGGGGGGGGTCCTACGAGCAGTACTTC. It is translated as CASSGTPGGGSYEQYF.

The chain combines TRBV5-5 with TRBJ2-3; the D gene is possibly TRBD2 (5 bases). V was trimmed by 2 bases and J by 2 bases, leaving 12 bases between them. This CDR3 is 15 amino acids long. Germline CDR1 reads SGHKS; CDR2 reads YYEKEE (reference sequence). CDR3 sequence reads: CASSFLGRNTDTQYF. The CDR3 bases are TGTGCCAGCAGCTTTCTTGGGAGAAACACAGATACGCAGTATTTT.

The CDR3 sequence is CASSSRGGPYEQYF. For the CDR3, the DNA is TGTGCCAGCAGCTCTCGAGGGGGGCCCTACGAGCAGTACTTC. The rearrangement joins TRBV14 to TRBJ2-7; the D call may be TRBD1 or TRBD2 (6 bases each). This CDR3 has 14 residues. From germline, CDR1 is SGHDN and CDR2 FVKESK. V lost 5 bases and J 2 bases, leaving 13 bases between the germline ends.

The rearrangement uses TRBV5-8 and TRBJ2-3; D gene uncertain. The CDR3 contains 14 residues. Germline V CDR1 and CDR2: SGHTS, YDEGEE. V lost 1 base to trimming and J lost 3 bases, with 9 bases between them. In nucleotides, the CDR3 is TGTGCCAGCAGCTTGTTCATCGGGACAGATACGCAGTATTTT. This encodes CASSLFIGTDTQYF.

This sequence joins TRBV27 and TRBJ2-2; 7 nucleotides match TRBD2. V trimming: 2 bases; J trimming: 2 bases; junction bases outside the gene matches: 5. Germline-derived CDR1 and CDR2 are MNHEY and SMNVEV (reference sequence). The CDR3 contains 16 residues. CDR3 sequence (DNA): TGTGCCAGCAGTTTAAACGGGGGGACTAACACCGGGGAGCTGTTTTTT. This encodes CASSLNGGTNTGELFF.

CDR3 sequence reads: CASSPHGSSYEQYF. CDR3 DNA sequence: TGTGCCAGCAGCCCCCATGGGTCCTCCTACGAGCAGTACTTC. The rearrangement uses TRBV14 and TRBJ2-7; no clear D. Trimming took 4 bases from V and 0 from J, leaving 10 bases between them. In germline, CDR1 is SGHDN, CDR2 FVKESK. The CDR3 runs to 14 residues.

The J gene is TRBJ1-2, the V gene TRBV28, with 9 positions matching TRBD1. Germline V lookup: CDR1 MDHEN, CDR2 SYDVKM. V gave up 6 bases and J gave up 3 bases; unmatched junction bases: 5. The CDR3 totals 14 residues. In nucleotides, the CDR3 is TGTGCCAGCAGAATAACAGGGGGCTACTATGGCTACACCTTC. It encodes CASRITGGYYGYTF.

This clone showed up just a few times. The V call is TRBV9, the J call TRBJ2-7, with D perhaps matching TRBD1 or TRBD2 (5 bases each). Germline CDR1 and CDR2: SGDLS and YYNGEE. The CDR3 totals 14 residues. V was pared by 3 bases and J by 3 bases, with 13 bases between. CDR3 nucleotide sequence: TGTGCCAGCAGCGGATCCGGGACGATCTACGAGCAGTACTTC. Translating it yields CASSGSGTIYEQYF.

This chain joins TRBV6-5 and TRBJ2-7, with TRBD2 matching over 11 bases. J lost 3 bases, V lost 5 bases, and 3 bases had no gene match. The CDR3 is 14 residues long. Germline values: CDR1 MNHEY, CDR2 SVGAGI. The CDR3 coding sequence is TGTGCCAGCAGTCCTGGGACTAGCGGCTACGAGCAGTACTTC. It specifies CASSPGTSGYEQYF.

The V and J genes are TRBV27 and TRBJ2-7; D is unclear. The germline V gene has CDR1 MNHEY and CDR2 SMNVEV (reference sequence). V lost 0 bases to trimming and J lost 2 bases, with 8 bases between them. The CDR3 is 14 amino acids. CDR3 amino acids: CASSLSGSPYEQYF. CDR3 in DNA: TGTGCCAGCAGTTTATCGGGATCCCCCTACGAGCAGTACTTC.

The CDR3 here is CASSPDYISTGNTIYF. CDR3 nucleotides: TGTGCCAGCAGCCCGGACTATATCAGCACTGGAAACACCATATATTTT. V usage is TRBV7-9 and J usage is TRBJ1-3; D gene uncertain. V was cut by 5 bases and J by 2 bases, with 16 bases left in between. The CDR3 loop spans 16 amino acids. Germline CDR1 and CDR2: SEHNR and FQNEAQ (reference sequence). The full variable domain, with the rest looked up from reference TRBV7-9 and TRBJ1-3, is DTGVSQNPRHKITKRGQNVTFRCDPISEHNRLYWYRQTLGQGPEFLTYFQNEAQLEKSRLLSDRFSAERPKGSFSTLEIQRTEQGDSAMYLCASSPDYISTGNTIYFGEGSWLTVV.

V gene TRBV7-8 combines with J gene TRBJ2-1; 15 bases are shared with TRBD2. This CDR3 contains 17 residues. J was trimmed by 9 bases and V by 5 bases; bases with no gene match: 11. CDR1 is SGHVS and CDR2 is FQNEAQ in the germline V gene. CDR3 sequence: CASSGKRTSGRVSEQFF. CDR3 sequence (DNA): TGTGCCAGCAGCGGGAAAAGGACTAGCGGGAGGGTTAGTGAGCAGTTCTTC.

This clone was counted once. The chain is built from TRBV27 and TRBJ2-7, with a weak D call TRBD1 (6 bases). The CDR3 contains 15 residues. Germline V gene sequence: CDR1 MNHEY, CDR2 SMNVEV (reference sequence). Trimming removed 5 bases at V and 3 bases at J, with 17 bases between. CDR3 nucleotides: TGTGCCAGCAGTCCCCTACAGGGCTCCCTCTACGAGCAGTACTTC. This translates into CASSPLQGSLYEQYF.

The CDR3 DNA reads TGCGCCAGCAGCTTTCGGGCGGCAGGGGGATATACTGAAGCTTTCTTT. Translation: CASSFRAAGGYTEAFF. The V and J genes are TRBV5-1 and TRBJ1-1; 7 bases are shared with TRBD1. After removal of 2 bases from V and 5 bases from J, the junction contained 12 bases not matched to a gene. The CDR3 runs to 16 residues. The germline V gene has CDR1 SGHRS and CDR2 YFSETQ.

The chain recombines TRBV27 with TRBJ2-1; perhaps TRBD2 as D (5 bases). There are 14 residues in the CDR3. Trimming removed 7 bases from V and 3 bases from J, with 13 bases in between. Germline assignment: CDR1 MNHEY and CDR2 SMNVEV (reference sequence). CDR3 region: CASNPGGGYNEQFF. For the CDR3, the DNA is TGTGCCAGCAACCCCGGAGGCGGCTACAATGAGCAGTTCTTC.